A selection of T cell receptor beta chains follows, all from one sample in a study of T cell responses to AZD1222 COVID-19 vaccine. The method was immunoSEQ multiplex PCR; TCRdb's version includes in-frame clones alone and lacks a portion of them. The sample has about 110,000 clones, nearly 90% seen once. The sample in question was peripheral blood, obtained on day 0 of AZD1222 vaccination. Source of these receptors: an adult in good health. Each CDR3 is given with its conserved first and last residue. A D gene is named only where the DNA matches it firmly. Size is omitted from some rows. Given values are once, few, many or a class for expanded clones.

size	V	D	J	CDR3	DNA
-	TRBV6-5	-	TRBJ1-1	CASRDTSGPNTEAFF	TGTGCCAGCAGAGACACGTCGGGACCGAACACTGAAGCTTTCTTT
-	TRBV12-5	TRBD2	TRBJ2-5	CASGRGLAGEQETQYF	TGTGCTAGTGGTCGCGGACTAGCGGGAGAGCAAGAGACCCAGTACTTC
-	TRBV7-2	-	TRBJ1-5	CASSPGGYNQPQHF	TGTGCCAGCAGCCCGGGAGGGTACAATCAGCCCCAGCATTTT
-	TRBV6-5	TRBD1	TRBJ1-1	CASSPDRGQTEAFF	TGTGCCAGCAGCCCGGACAGGGGGCAAACTGAAGCTTTCTTT
-	TRBV28	-	TRBJ1-6	CAVGPLHF	TGTGCCGTCGGACCCCTCCACTTT
-	TRBV19	-	TRBJ2-3	CASSIGGGSTDTQYF	TGTGCCAGTAGTATAGGAGGCGGGAGCACAGATACGCAGTATTTT
-	TRBV1	-	TRBJ2-3	CTSSQVVAGVLPGDTQYF	TGCACCAGCAGCCAAGTCGTAGCGGGAGTGCTTCCCGGAGATACGCAGTATTTT
once	TRBV24-1	-	TRBJ2-3	CATSDPPGNPSTDTQYF	TGTGCCACCAGTGATCCACCCGGAAATCCTAGCACAGATACGCAGTATTTT
-	TRBV10-2	-	TRBJ1-2	CASSEPTRSARASMGYTF	TGCGCCAGCAGTGAGCCTACCCGGTCGGCAAGAGCTTCTATGGGCTACACCTTC
-	TRBV11-2	TRBD1	TRBJ1-2	CASRRPGGRDYGYTF	TGTGCCAGTAGAAGGCCAGGGGGCCGGGACTATGGCTACACCTTC
few	TRBV9	-	TRBJ1-4	CASSVVGTSEKLFF	TGTGCCAGCAGCGTAGTCGGGACAAGTGAAAAACTGTTTTTT
-	TRBV5-1	-	TRBJ2-7	CASSRRGSYEQYF	TGCGCCAGCAGCCGCCGCGGGTCCTACGAGCAGTACTTC
-	TRBV28	-	TRBJ1-1	CASSFGLRGDTEAFF	TGTGCCAGCAGCTTCGGCCTTAGAGGGGACACTGAAGCTTTCTTT
-	TRBV6-2/TRBV6-3	TRBD1	TRBJ1-5	CASSYQGQGFQPQHF	TGTGCCAGCAGTTATCAGGGACAGGGGTTTCAGCCCCAGCATTTT
-	TRBV10-1	-	TRBJ2-7	CASSPDRASVQYF	TGCGCCAGCAGCCCAGACAGGGCTAGCGTGCAGTACTTC
-	TRBV11-1	-	TRBJ1-3	CASSSSGFPGNTIYF	TGTGCCAGCAGCAGTTCGGGGTTTCCTGGAAACACCATATATTTT
-	TRBV19	TRBD2	TRBJ2-4	CATERGAGKNIQYF	TGTGCCACCGAGCGGGGGGCCGGCAAAAACATTCAGTACTTC
-	TRBV19	TRBD2	TRBJ2-1	CASSIASGGLIEQFF	TGTGCCAGTAGTATAGCAAGCGGGGGCTTGATTGAGCAGTTCTTC
-	TRBV15	-	TRBJ1-5	CATSRDLRDQPQHF	TGTGCCACCAGCAGAGATCTAAGAGACCAGCCCCAGCATTTT
-	TRBV9	TRBD1	TRBJ1-1	CASSLQGYMNTEAFF	TGTGCCAGCAGCCTACAGGGGTACATGAACACTGAAGCTTTCTTT
-	TRBV6-2/TRBV6-3	-	TRBJ2-6	CASSYSLTGLPGANVLTF	TGTGCCAGCAGTTACAGTCTCACAGGATTACCTGGGGCCAACGTCCTGACTTTC
-	TRBV19	-	TRBJ1-5	CASRRGGEPSNQPQHF	TGTGCCAGTAGACGGGGCGGGGAACCGAGCAATCAGCCCCAGCATTTT
once	TRBV28	-	TRBJ1-2	CASTLAGVLNYGYTF	TGTGCCAGCACCCTTGCTGGGGTACTTAACTATGGCTACACCTTC
-	TRBV7-3	TRBD2	TRBJ2-1	CASSLRDGGRGSYNEQFF	TGTGCCAGCAGCTTAAGGGATGGCGGGAGAGGGTCCTACAATGAGCAGTTCTTC
-	TRBV19	TRBD1	TRBJ2-1	CASSISTGQGGAGEQFF	TGTGCCAGTAGTATAAGTACGGGACAGGGAGGAGCGGGTGAGCAGTTCTTC